The sample holds a few counts of the clone carrying this TCR beta chain. Its antigen is not identified. The data are from a study of graft-versus-host responses after intestinal transplantation. Study details: After anti-thymocyte globulin induction, recipients took tacrolimus and steroids for three to four years. Study-level points and caveats: High graft-versus-host to host-versus-graft clonal ratios were seen in allografts of patients with graft-donor T cell macrochimerism. With peak circulating GvH clone levels came an association with early post-transplant HvG declines. The authors found GvH clones in recipient marrow, some appearing first in ileum or blood.

The method was immunoSEQ multiplex PCR; TCRdb's version includes in-frame clones alone and lacks a portion of them. The sample comprises around 110,000 clones, just over 90% of which are singletons, and 0.2% to 0.25% rests with the top ten. This CDR3 comprises 14 residues. V lost 5 bases and J 8 bases, leaving 18 bases between the germline ends. CDR1 and CDR2 (germline): MNHEY, SVGAGI. The clonotype comes from a human donor who was the organ donor for an intestinal transplant. Source: unstimulated CD4+ T cells sorted from spleen or lymph node cells, taken before transplant. The genes are TRBV6-5 and TRBJ1-2, with D perhaps matching TRBD1 (6 bases). Here the CDR3 DNA reads TGTGCCAGCAGTGACCTGGGGGGCGCGGGGGGCTACACCTTC. This gives the protein CASSDLGGAGGYTF.